This T cell receptor beta chain was obtained from a study of T cells in Graves' hyperthyroidism and ophthalmopathy. Study-wide results and limits: Patients with ophthalmopathy were separated from those with stable hyperthyroidism by a 13 V-J model. Appearing also in blood were most of the thyroid clonotypes expanded above 0.001.

Hyperthyroidism of Graves' type that showed no ophthalmopathy progression within 18 months was stable. Each diagnosis drew on symptoms, thyroxine, TRAb, thyroid ultrasound and orbital computed tomography findings. This clonotype was seen repeatedly, ten times or more. The antigen is undetermined. Amplification targeted TCR beta CDR3 regions from RNA transcripts. In the first-round RT-PCR of the TCR CDR3, the HTBI primer set was used. MiXCR was run by TCRdb on the multiplex PCR reads, yielding one entry per CDR3 protein. The table includes about 620,000 distinct CDR3 sequences, roughly 17% detected once. This sequence originates from a woman in her thirties with Graves' hyperthyroidism. The sequenced sample was blood.

The DNA for the CDR3 is TGTGCCAGCAGCTCGTCCCGGGACATCTTTTACGGGAATTCACCCCTCCACTTT. It yields the protein CASSSSRDIFYGNSPLHF. The chain couples TRBV11-2 to TRBJ1-6; possible D gene TRBD1, 6 bases. V was cut by 4 bases and J by 7 bases, with 23 bases left in between. Per the germline V gene, CDR1 is SGHAT and CDR2 is FQNNGV. The CDR3 extends over 18 amino acids.